A single sample is the source of the 23 T cell receptor beta chains below, sequenced in a study of cytomegalovirus exposure and HLA in healthy donors. Here immunoSEQ multiplex PCR was the method, and the copy in TCRdb shows in-frame clones only, minus some. Counted here are approximately 160,000 clones, about 90% occurring once; the ten biggest clones make up over 2.5%. Sequenced sample: PBMCs. These receptors were taken from a young woman in good health and CMV-seropositive.

The table lists this clone with a count of one. V is TRBV11-2 and J is TRBJ1-1, with D perhaps TRBD1 (6 bases). Trimming shortened V by 1 base and J by 2 bases, and 11 bases separated the two germline ends. The CDR3 contains 15 residues. Germline V CDR1 and CDR2: SGHAT, FQNNGV. As DNA, the CDR3 is TGTGCCAGCAGCTTAGGACGCAGGGGAAACACTGAAGCTTTCTTT. Its protein is CASSLGRRGNTEAFF.

This clone was found a few times. The V gene is TRBV19, the J gene TRBJ1-5; D not resolved. Trimming stripped 3 bases from V and 0 bases from J, with 12 bases between. Per the germline V gene, CDR1 is LNHDA and CDR2 is SQIVND (reference sequence). CDR3 size: 16 residues. Here the CDR3 DNA reads TGTGCCAGTAGTATTGTTATGACTAATAGCAATCAGCCCCAGCATTTT. Its protein product is CASSIVMTNSNQPQHF.

V is TRBV9 and J is TRBJ2-3, with D possibly TRBD2 on 7 matching bases. Germline V lookup: CDR1 SGDLS, CDR2 YYNGEE. The ends were cut back, 3 bases at V and 1 base at J, with 9 bases in the middle. The CDR3 extends over 14 amino acids. Here the CDR3 DNA reads TGTGCCAGCAGCGAGGGGGGGGGCACAGATACGCAGTATTTT. Translated: CASSEGGGTDTQYF. The variable domain in full, with the rest retrieved from reference TRBV9 and TRBJ2-3, is DSGVTQTPKHLITATGQRVTLRCSPRSGDLSVYWYQQSLDQGLQFLIQYYNGEERAKGNILERFSAQQFPDLHSELNLSSLELGDSALYFCASSEGGGTDTQYFGPGTRLTVL.

The chain combines TRBV7-2 with TRBJ1-5, with D hard to call. V was trimmed by 1 base and J by 0 bases, leaving 13 bases between them. Germline-derived CDR1 and CDR2 are SGHTA and FQGNSA. The CDR3 runs 17 residues. The CDR3 nucleotides read TGTGCCAGCAGCTTAGTATTGGGGAGTTATAGCAATCAGCCCCAGCATTTT. It is translated as CASSLVLGSYSNQPQHF.

The chain has TRBV28 and TRBJ1-1; no firm D call. Trimming shortened V by 3 bases and J by 4 bases, and 12 bases separated the two germline ends. Germline assignment: CDR1 MDHEN and CDR2 SYDVKM. The CDR3 covers 14 residues. The CDR3 loop is CASSFIGTATEAFF. CDR3 bases: TGTGCCAGCAGTTTTATTGGAACAGCCACTGAAGCTTTCTTT.

J is TRBJ2-6 and V is TRBV11-3, with 9 bases fitting TRBD1. Trimming took 3 bases from V and 1 from J; bases not matched to a gene: 1. Germline V gene lookup returns CDR1 SGHNT and CDR2 YENEEA. The CDR3 spans 16 residues. The CDR3 sequence is CASSLGTGSGANVLTF. DNA of the CDR3: TGTGCCAGCAGCTTGGGGACAGGGTCTGGGGCCAACGTCCTGACTTTC.

This chain links TRBV6-5 with TRBJ2-7; 7 nucleotides line up with TRBD1. The length of the CDR3 is 16 residues. The V and J ends lost 0 bases and 7 bases, in that order; junction bases with no gene match: 12. Looked up from germline, CDR1 is MNHEY and CDR2 is SVGAGI. As DNA, the CDR3 is TGTGCCAGCAGTTACTCGAAAGGGGGCGGTTCGAGAGAGCAGTACTTC. It codes for CASSYSKGGGSREQYF.

J is TRBJ1-1 and V is TRBV6-5, with TRBD1 matching 8 bases. Trimming at V came to 6 bases and at J to 0 bases, leaving 6 bases not matched to a gene. The CDR3 extends over 15 amino acids. Germline CDR1 and CDR2: MNHEY and SVGAGI. CDR3 DNA: TGTGCCAGCAGGAAAGGGGACAGGATGAACACTGAAGCTTTCTTT. Protein: CASRKGDRMNTEAFF.

The chain recombines TRBV7-9 with TRBJ1-4; D not resolved. Germline V gene sequence: CDR1 SEHNR, CDR2 FQNEAQ (reference sequence). The CDR3 consists of 14 residues. V was pared by 2 bases and J by 7 bases, with 11 bases between. CDR3 DNA sequence: TGTGCCAGCAGCTTATGGGAGACGTCTGAAAAACTGTTTTTT. Its translation is CASSLWETSEKLFF.

The V call is TRBV2, the J call TRBJ1-2; D unclear. There are 13 residues in the CDR3. Between the trimmed V and J ends, which lost 6 bases and 7 bases, there was a span of 15 bases. Per germline, CDR1 SNHLY and CDR2 FYNNEI. CDR3 nucleotide sequence: TGTGCCAGCAGCCTAAGATTAGGAGGTGGCTACACCTTC. Encoded protein: CASSLRLGGGYTF.

This chain links TRBV5-5 with TRBJ2-3, with D possibly matching TRBD2 (6 bases). Germline V gene sequence: CDR1 SGHKS, CDR2 YYEKEE (reference sequence). This CDR3 contains 15 residues. The V and J ends lost 6 bases and 3 bases respectively, with 17 bases between them. The CDR3 loop is CASNSGSRRTDTQYF. Written as DNA, the CDR3 is TGTGCCAGCAACTCCGGGAGTAGGAGAACAGATACGCAGTATTTT.

The chain employs TRBV2 and TRBJ1-2; weak D call: TRBD1 (5 bases). V dropped 2 bases and J dropped 4 bases, with 8 bases sitting between them. Germline values: CDR1 SNHLY, CDR2 FYNNEI. The CDR3 is made up of 13 amino acids. The CDR3 loop reads CASSEWGGYGYTF. The CDR3 bases are TGTGCCAGCAGTGAATGGGGCGGCTATGGCTACACCTTC.

This chain uses TRBV19 with TRBJ1-6; 7 bases map to TRBD1. The CDR3 spans 15 residues. After removal of 7 bases from V and 5 bases from J, the junction contained 8 bases not matched to a gene. The V gene's germline CDR1 is LNHDA and CDR2 SQIVND (reference sequence). The CDR3 bases are TGTGCCAGTACCGAAAGGGGGCCAGATAATTCACCCCTCCACTTT. It is translated as CASTERGPDNSPLHF.

The chain recombines TRBV19 with TRBJ1-3; 8 bases match TRBD1. The CDR3 has 19 residues. Germline CDR1 reads LNHDA; CDR2 reads SQIVND (reference sequence). V trimming: 4 bases; J trimming: 0 bases; junction bases outside the gene matches: 14. The CDR3 region is CASSTEPGQVPSSGNTIYF. The CDR3 nucleotides are TGTGCCAGTAGTACAGAACCGGGACAGGTCCCGTCCTCTGGAAACACCATATATTTT.

This clone has a single count. The chain combines TRBV28 with TRBJ1-2, with D hard to call. This CDR3 is 12 amino acids long. Trimming pared 2 bases from V and 3 bases from J, leaving 4 bases between. Looked up from germline, CDR1 is MDHEN and CDR2 is SYDVKM. In DNA form, the CDR3 reads TGTGCCAGCAGTTTAAGAGACTATGGCTACACCTTC. It is translated as CASSLRDYGYTF.

The chain employs TRBV5-4 and TRBJ2-3; D might be TRBD2 (6 bases). Germline V gives CDR1 SGHNT, CDR2 YYREEE (reference sequence). Trimming left V 6 bases short and J 1 base short, with 15 bases between. This CDR3 is 15 amino acids long. The CDR3 DNA reads as TGTGCCAGCACACGCGGGACCCCGGGCACAGATACGCAGTATTTT. It codes for CASTRGTPGTDTQYF.

The chain has TRBV28 and TRBJ2-7; 14 bases are shared with TRBD2. Germline V gives CDR1 MDHEN, CDR2 SYDVKM. The CDR3 loop spans 16 amino acids. Germline trimming cut 6 bases from V and 6 bases from J; bases unmatched to any gene: 10. The CDR3 nucleotides read TGTGCCAGCAGCCCGGCGACTAGCGGGGGGGCCGCCGAGCAGTACTTC. Protein: CASSPATSGGAAEQYF.

V is TRBV6-1 and J is TRBJ2-5, with TRBD2 matching 10 bases. The CDR3 is 13 residues long. Losses at the gene ends were 5 bases for V and 5 bases for J; bases not matched to a gene: 2. The germline gives CDR1 MNHNS, CDR2 SASEGT. In DNA form, the CDR3 reads TGTGCCAGCAGTCCGGGACTAGCGGAGACCCAGTACTTC. Translation: CASSPGLAETQYF.

The gene calls are TRBV11-2 and TRBJ2-5; 9 positions match TRBD1. Germline loops: CDR1 SGHAT, CDR2 FQNNGV. CDR3 length: 18 residues. J gave up 5 bases and V 2 bases, and 15 bases lay outside the gene matches. For the CDR3, the DNA is TGTGCCAGCAGCTTACACGCGGAGCCGGGACAGGGATCGGAGACCCAGTACTTC. Translated, it gives CASSLHAEPGQGSETQYF.

This rearrangement joins TRBV28 to TRBJ2-3; 11 nucleotides match TRBD2. The V gene's germline CDR1 is MDHEN and CDR2 SYDVKM. V dropped 7 bases and J dropped 7; count of bases not matched to a gene: 4. This CDR3 region has 13 residues. Here the CDR3 DNA reads TGTGCCAGCACTAGCGGGAGGCGCCATACGCAGTATTTT. Translated, it gives CASTSGRRHTQYF.

The rearrangement joins TRBV6-6 to TRBJ1-1; a weak D match, TRBD1 (6 bases). There are 14 residues in the CDR3. Germline values: CDR1 MNHNY, CDR2 SVGAGI (reference sequence). V was cut by 2 bases and J by 5 bases, with 12 bases left in between. The CDR3, as DNA: TGTGCCAGCAGTTACGTCAGGGGAGCGACTGAAGCTTTCTTT. This encodes CASSYVRGATEAFF.

V usage is TRBV18 and J usage is TRBJ1-3, with D possibly being TRBD1 (5 bases). V was clipped by 1 base and J by 3 bases, with 7 bases between them. Looked up from germline, CDR1 is KGHSH and CDR2 is LQKENI. The CDR3 is 14 amino acids. CDR3 nucleotide sequence: TGTGCCAGCTCACCACGGGACTTTGGAAACACCATATATTTT. Protein: CASSPRDFGNTIYF.

This clone appeared once. The chain joins TRBV2 to TRBJ2-7, with 9 bases aligning to TRBD1. V trimming: 8 bases; J trimming: 0 bases; junction bases outside the gene matches: 2. The CDR3 runs 13 residues. The germline V gene has CDR1 SNHLY and CDR2 FYNNEI. In DNA, the CDR3 is TGTGCCAGCTCGACAGGGGGCTCCTACGAGCAGTACTTC. Amino acid sequence: CASSTGGSYEQYF.